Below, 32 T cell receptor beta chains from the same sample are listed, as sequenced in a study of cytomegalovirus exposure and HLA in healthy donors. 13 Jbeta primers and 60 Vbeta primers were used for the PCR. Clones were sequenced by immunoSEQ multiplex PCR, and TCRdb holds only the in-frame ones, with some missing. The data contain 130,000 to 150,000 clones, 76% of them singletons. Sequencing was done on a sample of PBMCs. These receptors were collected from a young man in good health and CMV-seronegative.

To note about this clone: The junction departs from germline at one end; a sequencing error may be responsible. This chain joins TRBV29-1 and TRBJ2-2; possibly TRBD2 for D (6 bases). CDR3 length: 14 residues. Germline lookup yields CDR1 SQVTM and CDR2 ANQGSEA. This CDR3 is CSVEDGVPFGGLFF. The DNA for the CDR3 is TGCAGCGTTGAAGATGGGGTTCCCTTCGGGGGGCTGTTTTTT.

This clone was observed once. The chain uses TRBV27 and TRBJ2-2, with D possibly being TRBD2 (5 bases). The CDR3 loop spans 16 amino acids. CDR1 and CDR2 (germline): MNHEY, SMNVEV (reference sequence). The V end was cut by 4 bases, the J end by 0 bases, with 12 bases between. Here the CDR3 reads CASSYGEQTNTGELFF. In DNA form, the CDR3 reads TGTGCCAGCAGTTACGGGGAGCAAACGAACACCGGGGAGCTGTTTTTT.

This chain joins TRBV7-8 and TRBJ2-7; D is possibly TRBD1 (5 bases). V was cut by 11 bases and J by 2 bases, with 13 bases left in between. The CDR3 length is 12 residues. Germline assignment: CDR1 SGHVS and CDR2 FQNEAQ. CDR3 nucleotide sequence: TGTGCCTCCCAGGGCCGGACCTACGAGCAGTACTTC. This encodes CASQGRTYEQYF.

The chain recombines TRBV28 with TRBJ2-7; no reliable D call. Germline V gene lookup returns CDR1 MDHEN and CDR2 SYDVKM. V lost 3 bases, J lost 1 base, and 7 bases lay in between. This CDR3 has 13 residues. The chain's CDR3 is CASSFYNSYEQYF. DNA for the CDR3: TGTGCCAGCAGTTTTTACAATTCCTACGAGCAGTACTTC.

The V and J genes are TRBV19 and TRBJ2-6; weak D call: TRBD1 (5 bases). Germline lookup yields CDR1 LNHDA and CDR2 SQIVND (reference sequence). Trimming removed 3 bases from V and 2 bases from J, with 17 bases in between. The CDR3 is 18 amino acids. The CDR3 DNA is TGTGCCAGTAGTATGTTGGCAGGGAAGGCGGCTGGGGCCAACGTCCTGACTTTC. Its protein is CASSMLAGKAAGANVLTF.

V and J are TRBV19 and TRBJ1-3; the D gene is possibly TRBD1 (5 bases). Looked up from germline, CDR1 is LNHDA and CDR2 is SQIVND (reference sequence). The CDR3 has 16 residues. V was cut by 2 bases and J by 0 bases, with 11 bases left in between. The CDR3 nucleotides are TGTGCCAGTAGTATACTAGCCGGGGGCTCTGGAAACACCATATATTTT. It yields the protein CASSILAGGSGNTIYF.

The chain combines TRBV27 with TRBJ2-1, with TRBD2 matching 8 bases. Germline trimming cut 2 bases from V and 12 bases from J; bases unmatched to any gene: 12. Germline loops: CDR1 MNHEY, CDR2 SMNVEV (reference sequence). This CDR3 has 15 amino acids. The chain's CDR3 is CASSLGLAPERRQFF. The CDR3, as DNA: TGTGCCAGCAGTTTAGGACTAGCCCCAGAACGGCGGCAGTTCTTC.

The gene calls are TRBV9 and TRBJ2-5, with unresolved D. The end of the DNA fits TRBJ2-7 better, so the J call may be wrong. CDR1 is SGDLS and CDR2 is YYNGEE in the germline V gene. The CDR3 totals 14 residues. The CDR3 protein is CASSVAPEEYEQYF. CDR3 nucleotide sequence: TGTGCCAGCAGCGTAGCACCTGAGGAATACGAGCAGTACTTC.

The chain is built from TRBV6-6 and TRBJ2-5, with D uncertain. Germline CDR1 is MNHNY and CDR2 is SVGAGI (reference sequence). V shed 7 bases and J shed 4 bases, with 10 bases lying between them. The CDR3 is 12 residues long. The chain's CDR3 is CASNYMGETQYF. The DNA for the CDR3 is TGTGCCAGCAACTACATGGGAGAGACCCAGTACTTC.

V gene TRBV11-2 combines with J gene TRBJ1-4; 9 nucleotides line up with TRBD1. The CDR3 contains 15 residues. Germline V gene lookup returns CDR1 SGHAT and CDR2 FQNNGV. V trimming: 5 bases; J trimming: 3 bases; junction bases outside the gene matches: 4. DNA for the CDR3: TGTGCCAGCAGCGCACAGGGGGCGGCTAATGAAAAACTGTTTTTT. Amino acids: CASSAQGAANEKLFF.

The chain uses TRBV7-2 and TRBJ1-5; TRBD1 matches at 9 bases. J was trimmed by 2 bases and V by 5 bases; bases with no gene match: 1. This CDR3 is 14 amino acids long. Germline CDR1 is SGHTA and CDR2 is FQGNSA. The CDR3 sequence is CASSRDRGNQPQHF. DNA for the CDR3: TGTGCCAGCAGCCGGGACAGGGGCAATCAGCCCCAGCATTTT.

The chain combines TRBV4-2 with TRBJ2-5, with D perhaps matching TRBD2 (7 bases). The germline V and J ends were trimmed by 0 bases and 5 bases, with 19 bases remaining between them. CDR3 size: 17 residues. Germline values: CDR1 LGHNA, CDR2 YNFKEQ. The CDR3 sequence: CASSQEGGPQGMETQYF. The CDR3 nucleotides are TGTGCCAGCAGCCAAGAGGGGGGGCCCCAAGGGATGGAGACCCAGTACTTC.

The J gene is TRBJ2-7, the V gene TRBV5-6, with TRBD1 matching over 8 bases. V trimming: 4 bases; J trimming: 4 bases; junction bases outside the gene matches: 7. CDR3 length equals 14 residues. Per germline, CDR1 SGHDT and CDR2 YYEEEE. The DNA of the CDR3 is TGTGCCAGCAGCCCCCAGGGGGCTTGGTACGAGCAGTACTTC. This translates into CASSPQGAWYEQYF.

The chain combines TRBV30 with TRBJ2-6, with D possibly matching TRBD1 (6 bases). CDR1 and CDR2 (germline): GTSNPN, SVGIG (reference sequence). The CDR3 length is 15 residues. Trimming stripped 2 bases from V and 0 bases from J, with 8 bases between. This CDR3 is CAWSPRGSGANVLTF. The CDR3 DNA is TGTGCCTGGAGTCCCAGGGGCTCTGGGGCCAACGTCCTGACTTTC.

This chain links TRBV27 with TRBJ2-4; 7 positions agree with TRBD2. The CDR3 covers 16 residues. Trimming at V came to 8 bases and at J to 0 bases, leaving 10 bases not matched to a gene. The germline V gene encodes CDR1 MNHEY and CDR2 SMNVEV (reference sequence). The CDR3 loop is CASSPWGGIAKNIQYF. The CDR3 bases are TGTGCCAGCTCCCCTTGGGGAGGGATAGCCAAAAACATTCAGTACTTC.

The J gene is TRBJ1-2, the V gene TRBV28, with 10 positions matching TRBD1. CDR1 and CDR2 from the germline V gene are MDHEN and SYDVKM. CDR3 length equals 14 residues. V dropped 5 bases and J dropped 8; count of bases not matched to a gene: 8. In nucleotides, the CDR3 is TGTGCCAGCAGTCTCCGGGACAGGGGTTACGGCTACACCTTC. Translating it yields CASSLRDRGYGYTF.

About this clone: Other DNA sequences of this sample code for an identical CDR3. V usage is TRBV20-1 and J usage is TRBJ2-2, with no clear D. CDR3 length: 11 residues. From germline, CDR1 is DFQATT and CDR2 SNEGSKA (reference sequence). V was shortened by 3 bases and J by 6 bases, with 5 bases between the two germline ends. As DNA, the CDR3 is TGCAGTGCTAGTCGGGCCGGGGAGCTGTTTTTT. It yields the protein CSASRAGELFF.

The CDR3 spells CASSLVVAGGNGELFF. The CDR3 DNA sequence: TGTGCCAGCAGCTTAGTGGTGGCGGGAGGGAACGGGGAGCTGTTTTTT. This chain uses TRBV7-2 with TRBJ2-2; 9 bases are shared with TRBD2. V shed 1 base, J shed 7 bases, and the junction held 7 bases outside the gene matches. This CDR3 spans 16 amino acids. The germline CDR1 and CDR2 sequences are SGHTA and FQGNSA.

CDR3 nucleotides: TGTGCCAGCAGTTTCCTAGGGACAGGGGATGTCCCCTACGAGCAGTACTTC. Its protein product is CASSFLGTGDVPYEQYF. The gene calls are TRBV27 and TRBJ2-5; 10 bases match TRBD1. The DNA end is a closer match to TRBJ2-7, so the J assignment may be wrong. Per the germline V gene, CDR1 is MNHEY and CDR2 is SMNVEV (reference sequence). This CDR3 comprises 17 residues.

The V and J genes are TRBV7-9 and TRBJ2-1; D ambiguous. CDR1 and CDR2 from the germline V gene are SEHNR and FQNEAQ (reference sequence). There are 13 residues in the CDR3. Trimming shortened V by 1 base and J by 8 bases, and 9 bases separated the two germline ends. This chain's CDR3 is CASSLGQTDEQFF. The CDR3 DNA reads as TGTGCCAGCAGCTTAGGACAAACGGATGAGCAGTTCTTC.

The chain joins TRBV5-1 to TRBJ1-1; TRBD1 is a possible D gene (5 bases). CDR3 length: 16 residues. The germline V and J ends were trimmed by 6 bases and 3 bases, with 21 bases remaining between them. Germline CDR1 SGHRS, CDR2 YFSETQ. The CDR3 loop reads CASIRGYGLGDTEAFF. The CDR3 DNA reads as TGCGCCAGCATAAGAGGATATGGGTTAGGGGACACTGAAGCTTTCTTT.

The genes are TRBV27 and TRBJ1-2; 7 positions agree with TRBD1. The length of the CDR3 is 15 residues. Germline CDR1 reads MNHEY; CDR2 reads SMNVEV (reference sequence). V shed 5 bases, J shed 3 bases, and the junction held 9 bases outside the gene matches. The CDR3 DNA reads TGTGCCAGCAGTGGGACAGTCCGCAGGGACTATGGCTACACCTTC. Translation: CASSGTVRRDYGYTF.

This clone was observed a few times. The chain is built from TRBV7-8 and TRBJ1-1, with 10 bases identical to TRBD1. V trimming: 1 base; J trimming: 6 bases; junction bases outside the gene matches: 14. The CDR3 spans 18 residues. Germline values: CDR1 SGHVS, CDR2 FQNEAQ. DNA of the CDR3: TGTGCCAGCAGCTTAGTGGGGGACAGGGGCGCGGCGTACGCTGAAGCTTTCTTT. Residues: CASSLVGDRGAAYAEAFF.

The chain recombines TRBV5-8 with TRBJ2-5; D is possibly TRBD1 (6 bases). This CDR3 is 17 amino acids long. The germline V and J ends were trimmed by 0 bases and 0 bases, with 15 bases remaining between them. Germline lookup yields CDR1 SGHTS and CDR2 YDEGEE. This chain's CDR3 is CASSLAVGTNHQETQYF. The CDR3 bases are TGTGCCAGCAGCTTGGCCGTCGGGACAAACCACCAAGAGACCCAGTACTTC.

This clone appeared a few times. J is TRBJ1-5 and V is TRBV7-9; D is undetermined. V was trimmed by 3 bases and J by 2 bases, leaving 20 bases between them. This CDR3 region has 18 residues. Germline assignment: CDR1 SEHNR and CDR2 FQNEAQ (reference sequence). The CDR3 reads CASSFEGIVKGGNQPQHF. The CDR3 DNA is TGTGCCAGCAGCTTTGAGGGTATCGTGAAGGGTGGCAATCAGCCCCAGCATTTT.

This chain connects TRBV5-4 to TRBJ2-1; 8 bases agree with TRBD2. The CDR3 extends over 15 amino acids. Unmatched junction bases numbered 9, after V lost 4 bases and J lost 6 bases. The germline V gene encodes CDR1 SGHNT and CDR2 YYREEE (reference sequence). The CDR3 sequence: CASSQRAGVTNEQFF. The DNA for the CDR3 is TGTGCCAGCAGCCAAAGAGCGGGAGTAACCAATGAGCAGTTCTTC.

This chain's CDR3 is CASSEQGAGDEQYF. CDR3 nucleotide sequence: TGTGCCAGCAGCGAACAGGGGGCGGGCGACGAGCAGTACTTC. V gene TRBV9 combines with J gene TRBJ2-7, with TRBD1 matching over 9 bases. This CDR3 region has 14 residues. CDR1 SGDLS and CDR2 YYNGEE come from the germline V gene. Trimming removed 3 bases from V and 5 bases from J; junction bases left unmatched: 6.

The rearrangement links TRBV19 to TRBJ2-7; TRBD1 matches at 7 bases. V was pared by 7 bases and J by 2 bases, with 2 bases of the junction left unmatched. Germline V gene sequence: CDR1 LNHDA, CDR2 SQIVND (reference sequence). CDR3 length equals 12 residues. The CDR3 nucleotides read TGTGCCAGTAAAGGGGGCGCCTACGAGCAGTACTTC. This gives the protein CASKGGAYEQYF.

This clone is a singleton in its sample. CDR3 residues: CASKRADLYNEQFF. The CDR3 nucleotides are TGCGCCAGCAAGCGAGCGGACCTCTACAATGAGCAGTTCTTC. The chain combines TRBV5-1 with TRBJ2-1; D is possibly TRBD2 (5 bases). The CDR3 contains 14 residues. Germline CDR1 and CDR2: SGHRS and YFSETQ. Trimming took 6 bases from V and 3 from J, leaving 13 bases between them.

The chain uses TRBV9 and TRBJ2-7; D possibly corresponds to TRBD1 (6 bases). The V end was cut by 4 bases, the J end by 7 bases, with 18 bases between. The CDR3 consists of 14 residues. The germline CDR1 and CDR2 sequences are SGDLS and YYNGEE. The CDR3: CASSPEGGSVEQYF. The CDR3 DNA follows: TGTGCCAGCAGCCCTGAAGGGGGATCGGTAGAGCAGTACTTC. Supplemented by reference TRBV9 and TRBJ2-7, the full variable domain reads DSGVTQTPKHLITATGQRVTLRCSPRSGDLSVYWYQQSLDQGLQFLIQYYNGEERAKGNILERFSAQQFPDLHSELNLSSLELGDSALYFCASSPEGGSVEQYFGPGTRLTVT.

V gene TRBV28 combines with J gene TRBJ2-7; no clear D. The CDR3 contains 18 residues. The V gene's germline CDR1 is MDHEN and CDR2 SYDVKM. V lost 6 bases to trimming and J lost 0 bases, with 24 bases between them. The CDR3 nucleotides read TGTGCCAGCAGACATTACGTCCCCGCGGTGCTTGGCTCCTACGAGCAGTACTTC. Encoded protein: CASRHYVPAVLGSYEQYF.

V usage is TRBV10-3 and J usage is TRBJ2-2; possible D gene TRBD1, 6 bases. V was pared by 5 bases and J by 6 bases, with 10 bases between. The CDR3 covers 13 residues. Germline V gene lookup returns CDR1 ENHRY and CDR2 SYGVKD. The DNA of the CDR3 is TGTGCCATCAGTAACAGGGCGCCCGGGGAGCTGTTTTTT. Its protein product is CAISNRAPGELFF.